The following is a T cell receptor (beta chain) sequence with its context. The target antigen is unknown. This sample was included in a study of CD8 T cell repertoires and HIV-1 epitope variants. Study-wide background: Controls were a CMV, EBV and flu peptide pool, Ebola AY9 negative control, and no-peptide well. An approximately 9-day culture received IL-2, IL-7 and IL-15 on days 3 and 7. Study results and limitations: Nef KF9 drew about 5 clonotypes and HW9 one, without TAALDMSHF responses. Of about 10 antigen-specific beta clonotypes, five to seven appeared to cross-react with escape variants.

Sequencing used immunoSEQ multiplex PCR; TCRdb keeps in-frame clones, though not all of them. The table includes roughly 5,000 clones, 50% to 80% detected once. This CDR3 contains 16 residues. Unmatched junction bases numbered 12, after V lost 5 bases and J lost 5 bases. Germline CDR1 is SGHVS and CDR2 is FNYEAQ. The V and J genes are TRBV7-6 and TRBJ1-2; TRBD1 agrees at 9 bases. The receptor comes from a male donor with HIV. Input material: cultured CD8+ T cells derived from PBMCs. The CDR3 sequence: CASSPGTGLNSYGYTF. The CDR3 DNA follows: TGTGCCAGCAGCCCGGGGACAGGGCTGAATTCTTATGGCTACACCTTC.